These 29 T cell receptor beta chains were all obtained from the same sample, sequenced in a study of long-term antiretroviral therapy in people with HIV. Investigators performed immunoSEQ version v3.0 at survey level. TCRdb's copy holds only in-frame clones and misses some; the assay was immunoSEQ multiplex PCR. The sample comprises under 50,000 clones, 85% of which are singletons, and about 5.7% rests with the top ten. Specimen: unsorted PBMCs, collected 3.1 years after starting antiretroviral therapy. All receptors derive from a woman in her 50s with HIV.

V usage is TRBV7-3 and J usage is TRBJ1-5; maybe TRBD1 (5 bases). Per germline, CDR1 SGHTA and CDR2 FQGTGA. Trimming took 10 bases from V and 3 from J, leaving 10 bases between them. The length of the CDR3 is 12 residues. The CDR3 coding sequence is TGTGCCATACAGGTATTCAATCAGCCCCAGCATTTT. Translated: CAIQVFNQPQHF.

The chain links TRBV13 to TRBJ1-2, with 7 positions matching TRBD1. The CDR3 runs 13 residues. The V gene end was trimmed by 5 bases and the J gene end by 2 bases; junction bases not matched to a gene: 2. Germline CDR1 and CDR2: PRHDT and FYEKMQ (reference sequence). CDR3 DNA: TGTGCCAGCAGCGAGGGACAGAACTATGGCTACACCTTC. Translation: CASSEGQNYGYTF.

J is TRBJ2-2 and V is TRBV5-4, with a tentative D call TRBD1 (5 bases). V was cut by 4 bases and J by 5 bases, with 15 bases left in between. Germline V gene data show CDR1 as SGHNT and CDR2 as YYREEE (reference sequence). CDR3 length: 15 residues. The CDR3 loop is CASSDRSTVTGELFF. In nucleotides, the CDR3 is TGTGCCAGCAGCGATCGGTCGACAGTTACCGGGGAGCTGTTTTTT.

CDR3 residues: CASSSLAGGYNEQFF. The CDR3, as DNA: TGTGCCAGCAGCTCATTAGCGGGGGGTTACAATGAGCAGTTCTTC. V usage is TRBV5-6 and J usage is TRBJ2-1, with 10 bases that match TRBD2. Trimming at V came to 3 bases and at J to 4 bases, leaving 4 bases not matched to a gene. The CDR3 contains 15 residues. Germline lookup yields CDR1 SGHDT and CDR2 YYEEEE.

The chain carries TRBV19 and TRBJ2-7; no clear D gene. The V and J ends lost 1 base and 5 bases respectively, with 12 bases between them. Germline-derived CDR1 and CDR2 are LNHDA and SQIVND (reference sequence). The CDR3 is 14 amino acids. The DNA of the CDR3 is TGTGCCAGTAGTATAGTCGCAGGACCCCACGAGCAGTACTTC. Translated, it gives CASSIVAGPHEQYF.

This clone came up once. The chain is built from TRBV19 and TRBJ1-2, with 7 bases fitting TRBD1. CDR1 and CDR2 (germline): LNHDA, SQIVND (reference sequence). V lost 5 bases, J lost 6 bases, and 15 bases stayed unmatched. CDR3 size: 16 residues. The CDR3 here is CASSREGASPVNGYTF. Written as DNA, the CDR3 is TGTGCCAGTAGTCGGGAGGGGGCCTCTCCGGTCAATGGCTACACCTTC.

The chain is built from TRBV5-5 and TRBJ1-5, with D possibly TRBD1 on 5 matching bases. The V and J ends lost 0 bases and 8 bases respectively, with 12 bases between them. This CDR3 spans 14 amino acids. Germline CDR1 is SGHKS and CDR2 is YYEKEE (reference sequence). The CDR3 nucleotides read TGTGCCAGCAGCTTGGAATGGGGCGGGGAGCCCCAGCATTTT. As protein: CASSLEWGGEPQHF.

The chain couples TRBV10-2 to TRBJ2-5; a possible D gene is TRBD1 (5 bases). CDR3 length: 13 amino acids. With 3 bases removed from V and 4 bases from J, the gap between germline ends came to 9 bases. Germline V gives CDR1 WSHSY, CDR2 SAAADI. The CDR3 reads CASSDRGTETQYF. CDR3 bases: TGCGCCAGCAGTGATAGGGGTACAGAGACCCAGTACTTC.

The V gene is TRBV7-2, the J gene TRBJ1-1; 7 bases line up with TRBD1. V dropped 5 bases and J dropped 1; count of bases not matched to a gene: 7. The V gene's germline CDR1 is SGHTA and CDR2 FQGNSA. This CDR3 is 15 amino acids long. For the CDR3, the DNA is TGTGCCAGCAGCCCGGGAGGGGGCGGGAACACTGAAGCTTTCTTT. This encodes CASSPGGGGNTEAFF. The entire variable domain, with the rest obtained from reference TRBV7-2 and TRBJ1-1, is as follows: GAGVSQSPSNKVTEKGKDVELRCDPISGHTALYWYRQSLGQGLEFLIYFQGNSAPDKSGLPSDRFSAERTGGSVSTLTIQRTQQEDSAVYLCASSPGGGGNTEAFFGQGTRLTVV.

The chain employs TRBV21-1 and TRBJ1-2. TRBV21-1 is listed as a pseudogene. The CDR3 runs 17 residues. The CDR3 sequence: CASSKAMYGRVFYGYTF. Here the CDR3 DNA reads TGTGCCAGCAGCAAAGCGATGTACGGGAGGGTGTTCTATGGCTACACCTTC.

The chain carries TRBV9 and TRBJ2-3, with 7 positions matching TRBD2. Germline V gene data show CDR1 as SGDLS and CDR2 as YYNGEE. The ends lost 0 bases at V and 1 base at J; junction bases unmatched: 5. The CDR3 spans 16 residues. CDR3 amino acids: CASSVGLSGGTDTQYF. As DNA, the CDR3 is TGTGCCAGCAGCGTAGGTCTAAGCGGGGGCACAGATACGCAGTATTTT.

This clone has just a few counts. V is TRBV19 and J is TRBJ1-3, with D uncertain. This CDR3 is 13 amino acids long. Germline V gene sequence: CDR1 LNHDA, CDR2 SQIVND (reference sequence). CDR3 amino acids: CATTDISGNTIYF. CDR3 DNA: TGTGCTACTACAGATATCTCTGGAAACACCATATATTTT.

J is TRBJ2-7 and V is TRBV14; D may be TRBD1 (5 bases). V lost 3 bases and J lost 1, with 16 bases in between. This CDR3 region has 16 residues. Germline values: CDR1 SGHDN, CDR2 FVKESK. The CDR3 reads CASSQGLTGFSYEQYF. The CDR3, as DNA: TGTGCCAGCAGCCAGGGTCTTACAGGTTTTTCCTACGAGCAGTACTTC.

As DNA, the CDR3 is TGCGCCAGCAGCCAAGAAGAACAGTTGAACACTGAAGCTTTCTTT. Its translation: CASSQEEQLNTEAFF. The V call is TRBV4-1, the J call TRBJ1-1; no clear D gene. Per germline, CDR1 MGHRA and CDR2 YSYEKL. CDR3 length: 15 amino acids. Trimming shortened V by 0 bases and J by 0 bases, and 8 bases separated the two germline ends.

The chain joins TRBV5-1 to TRBJ2-3; D is undetermined. The CDR3 is 15 residues long. The germline V gene has CDR1 SGHRS and CDR2 YFSETQ. Trimming took off 3 bases at V and 2 bases at J, with 13 bases between the two ends. Here the CDR3 DNA reads TGCGCCAGCAGCTCCCAACTACCTTTCACAGATACGCAGTATTTT. Protein: CASSSQLPFTDTQYF.

The chain is built from TRBV7-2 and TRBJ1-4; 8 bases line up with TRBD1. The CDR3 consists of 17 residues. V was pared by 1 base and J by 8 bases, with 12 bases of the junction left unmatched. From germline, CDR1 is SGHTA and CDR2 FQGNSA. CDR3 bases: TGTGCCAGCAGCTTAGTATCGGGCTCCAGGACAGGGGAAAAACTGTTTTTT. This codes for CASSLVSGSRTGEKLFF.

This chain links TRBV5-4 with TRBJ2-1; 7 bases fit TRBD1. The germline CDR1 and CDR2 sequences are SGHNT and YYREEE (reference sequence). The CDR3 consists of 15 residues. The ends lost 0 bases at V and 7 bases at J; junction bases unmatched: 7. CDR3 sequence (DNA): TGTGCCAGCAGCTTGGCCCAGGGGGTAGGGAATGAGCAGTTCTTC. Its protein product is CASSLAQGVGNEQFF.

This clone has a single count. The chain's CDR3 is CASSPHGQGIPGELFF. CDR3 nucleotides: TGTGCCAGCAGCCCCCATGGACAGGGAATACCCGGGGAGCTGTTTTTT. This chain joins TRBV7-3 and TRBJ2-2, with TRBD1 matching over 8 bases. The CDR3 spans 16 residues. With 5 bases clipped from V and 6 bases from J, the junction kept 11 bases outside the gene matches. CDR1 is SGHTA, CDR2 FQGTGA, per germline.

The V and J genes are TRBV6-8 and TRBJ2-7; 9 bases agree with TRBD1. CDR1 is MNHGY and CDR2 is SAAAGT in the germline V gene. The CDR3 spans 16 residues. V shed 2 bases, J shed 1 base, and the junction held 6 bases outside the gene matches. CDR3 nucleotides: TGTGCCAGCAGTTACCCCCGGACAGGGGCATCCTACGAGCAGTACTTC. It is translated as CASSYPRTGASYEQYF.

The rearrangement uses TRBV5-1 and TRBJ1-3; D might be TRBD1 (5 bases). Deletions cut 0 bases from V and 0 bases from J, with 10 bases between. The germline V gene has CDR1 SGHRS and CDR2 YFSETQ. This CDR3 contains 16 residues. The CDR3 bases are TGCGCCAGCAGCTTGGAAGGAAGGGGCTCTGGAAACACCATATATTTT. It encodes CASSLEGRGSGNTIYF.

The rearrangement links TRBV2 to TRBJ1-4; no reliable D call. CDR3 size: 11 residues. CDR1 is SNHLY and CDR2 is FYNNEI in the germline V gene. V lost 6 bases, J lost 5 bases, and 4 bases lay in between. The CDR3: CASRRNEKLFF. CDR3 in DNA: TGTGCCAGCAGACGAAATGAAAAACTGTTTTTT.

This clone was counted a few times. J is TRBJ1-2 and V is TRBV7-2; 8 nucleotides agree with TRBD1. There are 14 residues in the CDR3. Germline lookup yields CDR1 SGHTA and CDR2 FQGNSA. The junction had 9 bases not matched to a gene; V was cut back by 5 bases and J by 7 bases. CDR3 loop: CASSPDRAGGGYTF. The CDR3, as DNA: TGTGCCAGCAGCCCGGACAGGGCAGGAGGTGGCTACACCTTC.

The gene calls are TRBV19 and TRBJ1-2; no reliable D call. Germline CDR1 and CDR2: LNHDA and SQIVND (reference sequence). This CDR3 region has 13 residues. V was shortened by 11 bases and J by 2 bases, with 15 bases between the two germline ends. CDR3 DNA: TGTGCCGTTAAGGCCTATCCCAACTATGGCTACACCTTC. Translated, it gives CAVKAYPNYGYTF.

The DNA of the CDR3 is TGTGCCAGCAGCCAAGGTTTTTTGTCAATGGATACGCAGTATTTT. This sequence encodes CASSQGFLSMDTQYF. This chain links TRBV4-2 with TRBJ2-3; D is uncertain. Trimming cost V 1 base and J 6 bases, with 14 bases left between them. This CDR3 has 15 amino acids. Germline CDR1 LGHNA, CDR2 YNFKEQ.

The V and J genes are TRBV4-3 and TRBJ2-7; D is possibly TRBD1 (6 bases). CDR1 is LGHNA and CDR2 is YSLEER in the germline V gene. This CDR3 spans 16 amino acids. Trimming left V 0 bases short and J 4 bases short, with 16 bases between. CDR3 DNA sequence: TGCGCCAGCAGCCAAGATGCTCGACAGGAGCTGTACGAGCAGTACTTC. Translation: CASSQDARQELYEQYF.

The gene calls are TRBV7-3 and TRBJ2-7; possibly TRBD1 for D (6 bases). The CDR3 contains 15 residues. V lost 6 bases and J lost 0, with 15 bases in between. Germline V gene lookup returns CDR1 SGHTA and CDR2 FQGTGA. The CDR3 spells CASRLRQGPSYEQYF. In DNA, the CDR3 is TGTGCCAGCAGGTTGAGGCAGGGGCCCTCCTACGAGCAGTACTTC. Filled out from reference TRBV7-3 and TRBJ2-7, the complete variable domain reads GAGVSQTPSNKVTEKGKYVELRCDPISGHTALYWYRQSLGQGPEFLIYFQGTGAADDSGLPNDRFFAVRPEGSVSTLKIQRTERGDSAVYLCASRLRQGPSYEQYFGPGTRLTVT.

V gene TRBV5-1 combines with J gene TRBJ1-1, with TRBD1 identical over 8 bases. There are 15 residues in the CDR3. Germline V lookup: CDR1 SGHRS, CDR2 YFSETQ. V lost 0 bases, J lost 5 bases, and 6 bases stayed unmatched. CDR3 residues: CASSLEDRVETEAFF. CDR3 DNA: TGCGCCAGCAGCTTGGAGGACAGGGTGGAGACTGAAGCTTTCTTT.

The chain carries TRBV21-1 and TRBJ2-7; TRBD1, the table's D call, was not compared with the DNA. TRBV21-1 represents a pseudogene. CDR3 size: 14 residues. In DNA, the CDR3 is TGTGCCAGCAGCAAAGGGGGCAGGGGCTACGAGCAGTACTTC. It specifies CASSKGGRGYEQYF.

V and J are TRBV5-4 and TRBJ1-5, with 8 bases aligning to TRBD1. Germline V gives CDR1 SGHNT, CDR2 YYREEE (reference sequence). The CDR3 has 15 residues. V shed 3 bases, J shed 2 bases, and the junction held 4 bases outside the gene matches. This CDR3 is CASSSAQGGNQPQHF. For the CDR3, the DNA is TGTGCCAGCAGCTCCGCACAGGGGGGCAATCAGCCCCAGCATTTT. The full variable domain, rest sourced from reference TRBV5-4 and TRBJ1-5, is ETGVTQSPTHLIKTRGQQVTLRCSSQSGHNTVSWYQQALGQGPQFIFQYYREEENGRGNFPPRFSGLQFPNYSSELNVNALELDDSALYLCASSSAQGGNQPQHFGDGTRLSIL.